This T cell receptor (beta chain) is drawn from a study of cytomegalovirus exposure and HLA in healthy donors. The donors were in the roughly 130-subject validation cohort, distinct from the roughly 670-subject first cohort. The study, taken as a whole, reports: The tendency of first-cohort TCR clusters to co-occur in the 95 to 150 validation repertoires was the finding of a later analysis. A few CMV-associated chains were confirmed in vitro to be specific for CMV antigens.

Germline CDR1 SGHRS, CDR2 YFSETQ. The CDR3 has 14 amino acids. With 4 bases removed from V and 7 bases from J, the gap between germline ends came to 12 bases. The protocol was immunoSEQ multiplex PCR, while the TCRdb copy is restricted to in-frame clones and leaves out a portion. The sample holds under 400,000 clones, roughly 87% seen once. Points on this clone: The antigen remains undetermined.

This chain connects TRBV5-1 to TRBJ1-6; no definite D call. The sample was PBMCs. This TCR was recovered from a man aged 30 to 45 in good health and CMV-seronegative. The CDR3 DNA reads TGCGCCAGCAGCGCTCTATCGCGGAATTCACCCCTCCACTTT. Translated: CASSALSRNSPLHF. Complete variable domain (other parts from reference TRBV5-1 and TRBJ1-6): KAGVTQTPRYLIKTRGQQVTLSCSPISGHRSVSWYQQTPGQGLQFLFEYFSETQRNKGNFPGRFSGRQFSNSRSEMNVSTLELGDSALYLCASSALSRNSPLHFGNGTRLTVT.